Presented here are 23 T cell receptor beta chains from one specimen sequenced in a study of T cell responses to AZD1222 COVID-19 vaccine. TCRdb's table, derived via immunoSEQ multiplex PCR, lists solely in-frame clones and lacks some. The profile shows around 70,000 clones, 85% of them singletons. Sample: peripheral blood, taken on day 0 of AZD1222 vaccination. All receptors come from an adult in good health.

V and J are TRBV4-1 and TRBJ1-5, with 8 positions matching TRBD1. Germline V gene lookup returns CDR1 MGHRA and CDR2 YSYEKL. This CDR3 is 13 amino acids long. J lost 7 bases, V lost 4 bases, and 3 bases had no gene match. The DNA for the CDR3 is TGCGCCAGCAGCCTGAACAGGGGGCAGCCCCAGCATTTT. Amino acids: CASSLNRGQPQHF.

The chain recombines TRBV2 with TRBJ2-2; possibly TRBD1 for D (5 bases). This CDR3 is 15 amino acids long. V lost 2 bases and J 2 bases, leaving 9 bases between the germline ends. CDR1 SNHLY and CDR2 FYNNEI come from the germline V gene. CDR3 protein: CASSERQGNTGELFF. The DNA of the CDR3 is TGTGCCAGCAGTGAACGGCAGGGCAACACCGGGGAGCTGTTTTTT.

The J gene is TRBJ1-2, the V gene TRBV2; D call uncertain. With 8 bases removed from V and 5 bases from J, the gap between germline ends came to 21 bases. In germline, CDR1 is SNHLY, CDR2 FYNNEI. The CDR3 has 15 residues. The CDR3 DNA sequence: TGTGCCAGCTCCCCGAGCGGCAAAAATACGTATGGCTACACCTTC. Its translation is CASSPSGKNTYGYTF.

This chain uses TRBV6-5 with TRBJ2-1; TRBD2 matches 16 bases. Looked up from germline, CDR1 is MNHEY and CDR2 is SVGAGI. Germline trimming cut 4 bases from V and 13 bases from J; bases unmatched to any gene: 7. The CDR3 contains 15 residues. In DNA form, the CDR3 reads TGTGCCAGCAGTTCCCCGGGACTAGCGGGAGGGCCCCAGTTCTTC. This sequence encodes CASSSPGLAGGPQFF.

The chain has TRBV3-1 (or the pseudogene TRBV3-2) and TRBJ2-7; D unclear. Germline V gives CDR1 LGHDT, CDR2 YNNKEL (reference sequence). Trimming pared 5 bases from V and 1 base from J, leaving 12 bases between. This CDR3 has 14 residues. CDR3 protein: CASSTLDGSYEQYF. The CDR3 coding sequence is TGTGCCAGCAGCACGCTCGACGGTTCCTACGAGCAGTACTTC.

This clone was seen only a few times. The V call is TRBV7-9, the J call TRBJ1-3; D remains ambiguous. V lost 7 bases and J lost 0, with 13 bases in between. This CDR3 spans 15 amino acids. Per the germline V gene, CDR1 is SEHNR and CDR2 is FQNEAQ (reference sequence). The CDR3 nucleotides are TGTGCCAGCACTATGGACGGCAACTCTGGAAACACCATATATTTT. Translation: CASTMDGNSGNTIYF.

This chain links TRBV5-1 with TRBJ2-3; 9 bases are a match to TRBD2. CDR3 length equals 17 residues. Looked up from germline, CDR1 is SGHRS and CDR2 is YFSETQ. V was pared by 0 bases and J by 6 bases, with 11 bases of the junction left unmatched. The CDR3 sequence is CASSLVGGRAGRDTQYF. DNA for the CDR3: TGCGCCAGCAGCTTGGTCGGCGGGAGGGCCGGGAGGGATACGCAGTATTTT.

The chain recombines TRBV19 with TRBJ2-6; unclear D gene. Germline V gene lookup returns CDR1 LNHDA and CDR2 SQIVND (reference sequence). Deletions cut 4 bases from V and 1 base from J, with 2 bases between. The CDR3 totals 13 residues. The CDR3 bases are TGTGCCAGTAGTACGTCTGGGGCCAACGTCCTGACTTTC. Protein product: CASSTSGANVLTF.

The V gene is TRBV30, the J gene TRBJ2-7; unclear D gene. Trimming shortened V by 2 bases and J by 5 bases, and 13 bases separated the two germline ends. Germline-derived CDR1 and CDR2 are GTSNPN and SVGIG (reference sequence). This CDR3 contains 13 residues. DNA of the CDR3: TGTGCCTGGAGTCCGCCCTGGGGAAACGAGCAGTACTTC. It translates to CAWSPPWGNEQYF.

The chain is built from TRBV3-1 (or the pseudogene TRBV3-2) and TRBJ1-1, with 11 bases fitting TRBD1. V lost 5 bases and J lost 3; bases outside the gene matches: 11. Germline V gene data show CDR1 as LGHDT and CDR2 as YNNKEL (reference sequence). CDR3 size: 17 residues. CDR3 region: CASSFISMGQGDTEAFF. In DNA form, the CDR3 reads TGTGCCAGCAGCTTCATCAGTATGGGACAGGGGGACACTGAAGCTTTCTTT.

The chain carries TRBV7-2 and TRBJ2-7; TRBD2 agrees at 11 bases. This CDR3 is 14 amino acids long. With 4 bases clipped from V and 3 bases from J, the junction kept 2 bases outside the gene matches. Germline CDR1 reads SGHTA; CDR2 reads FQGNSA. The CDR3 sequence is CASSSGLAVYEQYF. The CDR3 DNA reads TGTGCCAGCAGCTCGGGACTAGCGGTCTACGAGCAGTACTTC.

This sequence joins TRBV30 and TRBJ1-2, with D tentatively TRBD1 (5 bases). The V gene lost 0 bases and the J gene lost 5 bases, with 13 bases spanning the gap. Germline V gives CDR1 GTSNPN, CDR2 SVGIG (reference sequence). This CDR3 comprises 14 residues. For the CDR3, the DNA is TGTGCCTGGAGTGTTGTCACAGGACCTTATGGCTACACCTTC. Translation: CAWSVVTGPYGYTF.

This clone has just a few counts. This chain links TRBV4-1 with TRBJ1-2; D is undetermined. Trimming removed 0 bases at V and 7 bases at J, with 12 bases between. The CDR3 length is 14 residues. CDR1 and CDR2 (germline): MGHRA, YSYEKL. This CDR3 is CASSQDSGFFGYTF. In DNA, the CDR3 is TGCGCCAGCAGCCAAGATTCCGGGTTTTTTGGCTACACCTTC.

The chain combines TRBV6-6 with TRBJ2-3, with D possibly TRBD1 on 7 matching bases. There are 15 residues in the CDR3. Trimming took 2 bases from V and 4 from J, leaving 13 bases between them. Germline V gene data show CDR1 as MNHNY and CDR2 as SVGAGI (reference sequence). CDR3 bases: TGTGCCAGCAGTTACCCCGGCAGGGGGGCAGATACGCAGTATTTT. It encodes CASSYPGRGADTQYF.

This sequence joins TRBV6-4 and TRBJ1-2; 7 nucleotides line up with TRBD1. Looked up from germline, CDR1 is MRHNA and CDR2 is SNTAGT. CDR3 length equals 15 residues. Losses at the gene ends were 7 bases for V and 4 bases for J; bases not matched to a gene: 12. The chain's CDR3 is CASIAPGGTLYGYTF. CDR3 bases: TGTGCCAGCATTGCCCCAGGGGGGACCCTCTATGGCTACACCTTC.

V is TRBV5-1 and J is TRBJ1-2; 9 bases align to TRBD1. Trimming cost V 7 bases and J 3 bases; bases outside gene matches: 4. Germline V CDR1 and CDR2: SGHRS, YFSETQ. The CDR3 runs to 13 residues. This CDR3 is CASGDRADYGYTF. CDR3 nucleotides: TGCGCCAGCGGGGACAGGGCGGACTATGGCTACACCTTC.

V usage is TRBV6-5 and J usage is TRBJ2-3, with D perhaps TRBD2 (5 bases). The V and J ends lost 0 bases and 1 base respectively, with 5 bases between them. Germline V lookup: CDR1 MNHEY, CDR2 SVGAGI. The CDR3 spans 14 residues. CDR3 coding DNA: TGTGCCAGCAGTTACTCGGAGGGCACAGATACGCAGTATTTT. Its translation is CASSYSEGTDTQYF.

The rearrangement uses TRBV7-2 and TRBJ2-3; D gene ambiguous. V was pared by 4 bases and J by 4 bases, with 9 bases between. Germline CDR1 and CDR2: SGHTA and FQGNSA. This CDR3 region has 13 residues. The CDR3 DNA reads TGTGCCAGCAGCTCCCAGCGTGCAGATACGCAGTATTTT. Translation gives CASSSQRADTQYF.

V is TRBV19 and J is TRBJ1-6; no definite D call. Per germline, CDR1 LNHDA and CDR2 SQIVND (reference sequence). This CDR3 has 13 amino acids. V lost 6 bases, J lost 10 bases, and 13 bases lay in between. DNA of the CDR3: TGTGCCAGTAGCCTACTGGAGGGATCACCCCTCCACTTT. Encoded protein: CASSLLEGSPLHF.

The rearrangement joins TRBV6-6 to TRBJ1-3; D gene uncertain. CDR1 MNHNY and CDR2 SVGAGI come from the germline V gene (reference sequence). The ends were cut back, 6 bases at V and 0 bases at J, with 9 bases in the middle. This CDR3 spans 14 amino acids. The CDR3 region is CASSRPSSGNTIYF. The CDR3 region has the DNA TGTGCCAGCAGCCGGCCCAGCTCTGGAAACACCATATATTTT.

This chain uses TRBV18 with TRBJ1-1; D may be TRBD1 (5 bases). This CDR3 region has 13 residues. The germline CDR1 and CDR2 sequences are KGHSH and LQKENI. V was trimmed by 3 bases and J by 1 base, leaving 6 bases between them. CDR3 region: CASSPTENTEAFF. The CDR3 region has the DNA TGTGCCAGCTCACCGACAGAGAACACTGAAGCTTTCTTT.

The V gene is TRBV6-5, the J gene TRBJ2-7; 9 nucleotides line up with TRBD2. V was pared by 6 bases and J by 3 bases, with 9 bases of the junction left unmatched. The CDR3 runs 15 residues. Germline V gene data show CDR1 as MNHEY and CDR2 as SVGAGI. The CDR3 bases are TGTGCCAGCAGCAGCACCGGGACTAGCTTCTACGAGCAGTACTTC. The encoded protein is CASSSTGTSFYEQYF.

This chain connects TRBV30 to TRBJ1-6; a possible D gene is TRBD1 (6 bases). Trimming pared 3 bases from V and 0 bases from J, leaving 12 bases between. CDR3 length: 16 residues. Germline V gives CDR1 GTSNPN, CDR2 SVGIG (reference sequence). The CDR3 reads CAWREGQSSYNSPLHF. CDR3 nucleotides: TGTGCCTGGAGGGAAGGACAGAGCTCCTATAATTCACCCCTCCACTTT.